This is a list of T cell receptor beta chains from one sample in a study of blood T cell repertoires in COVID-19. The method was immunoSEQ multiplex PCR; TCRdb's version includes in-frame clones alone and lacks a portion of them. The repertoire holds over 100,000 clones, approximately 78% seen once, with roughly 7.9% in the top ten. The sequencing sample was made of peripheral blood. The receptors were gathered from a man between 65 and 79 years old with acute or convalescent COVID-19. Each CDR3 is given with its conserved first and last residue. D genes are given only for firm matches. The size entry is marked missing in some rows and otherwise reads once, few, many or a size class.

V gene,J gene,CDR3 length,D gene,clone size,CDR3 DNA,CDR3 protein
TRBV6-4,TRBJ2-3,14,TRBD2,.,TGTGCCAGCAGTGGGACTAGCGGGACAGATACGCAGTATTTT,CASSGTSGTDTQYF
TRBV6-5,TRBJ1-5,16,TRBD1,.,TGTGCCAGCAGTTACTCCGGACAGGGAGGCAATCAGCCCCAGCATTTT,CASSYSGQGGNQPQHF
TRBV5-1,TRBJ1-6,16,.,.,TGCGCCAGCAGCTTGTCGGGGTTCGGAAATAATTCACCCCTCCACTTT,CASSLSGFGNNSPLHF
TRBV7-3,TRBJ1-1,19,.,.,TGTGCCAGCAGCCTACGTTCCGGAGCCCCCCCCGGGAGGGACACTGAAGCTTTCTTT,CASSLRSGAPPGRDTEAFF
TRBV28,TRBJ2-2,12,.,once,TGTGCCACGGGGGGCCCCACCGGGGAGCTGTTTTTT,CATGGPTGELFF
TRBV3-1/TRBV3-2,TRBJ1-2,18,.,.,TGTGCCAGCAGCCGATTCTTCTGGGGGGGAACTGGGGACTATGGCTACACCTTC,CASSRFFWGGTGDYGYTF
TRBV11-2,TRBJ2-2,15,TRBD1,.,TGTGCCAGCACCTACCGGGACAGAAACACCGGGGAGCTGTTTTTT,CASTYRDRNTGELFF
TRBV20-1,TRBJ1-5,11,.,.,TGCAGTGCTGGGCCGGTCACGGGAGAACATTTT,CSAGPVTGEHF
TRBV6-1,TRBJ1-3,15,.,.,TGTGCCAGCAGTGAAGCGCTTCAGGCTGGAAACACCATATATTTT,CASSEALQAGNTIYF
TRBV3-1/TRBV3-2,TRBJ1-2,12,.,.,TGTGCCAGCAGCCAAGCTCGTGTAGGCTACACCTTC,CASSQARVGYTF
TRBV11-2,TRBJ2-7,14,TRBD1,.,TGTGCCAGCAGCGTCGACAGGGTCCCCTACGAGCAGTACTTC,CASSVDRVPYEQYF
TRBV28,TRBJ1-2,15,.,.,TGTGCCAGCAAGATGCTTCACACAGGGAACTATGGCTACACCTTC,CASKMLHTGNYGYTF
TRBV10-3,TRBJ1-2,14,TRBD1,.,TGTGCCATCAGACCAGGACAGGGGGACTATGGCTACACCTTC,CAIRPGQGDYGYTF
TRBV5-6,TRBJ2-5,15,TRBD1,.,TGTGCCAGCAGCTTCCAGAGAACAGGGGGCGGGACCCAGTACTTC,CASSFQRTGGGTQYF
TRBV3-1/TRBV3-2,TRBJ1-1,14,TRBD1,.,TGTGCCAGCGGAATAAACAGGGGGCGGACTGAAGCTTTCTTT,CASGINRGRTEAFF
TRBV28,TRBJ2-1,13,.,.,TGTGCCAGCAGTTCCAGTGGCAGGGATGAGCAGTTCTTC,CASSSSGRDEQFF
TRBV29-1,TRBJ2-7,14,.,.,TGCAGCGTCCTCCGGAAGGGGTCCTCCTACGAGCAGTACTTC,CSVLRKGSSYEQYF
TRBV10-1,TRBJ2-2,15,.,.,TGCGCCAGCAGTGACGCGACAACGAACACCGGGGAGCTGTTTTTT,CASSDATTNTGELFF
TRBV5-1,TRBJ1-2,14,.,.,TGCGCCAGCAGCAATCCAGGGCTCGGTGGTGGGTACACCTTC,CASSNPGLGGGYTF
TRBV6-2/TRBV6-3,TRBJ1-1,14,.,.,TGTGCCAGCAGTTACGGTGGGGGCAGCACTGAAGCTTTCTTT,CASSYGGGSTEAFF
TRBV7-2,TRBJ1-1,13,.,.,TGTGCCAGCAGCTTAGAACAGAGCACTGAAGCTTTCTTT,CASSLEQSTEAFF
TRBV9,TRBJ2-2,16,TRBD1,.,TGTGCCAGCAGCCTAAAGGGACAGGTGAACACCGGGGAGCTGTTTTTT,CASSLKGQVNTGELFF
TRBV10-3,TRBJ2-5,15,TRBD2,.,TGTGCCATCAGTGCGTCGGCGGGAGCAGGGGAGACCCAGTACTTC,CAISASAGAGETQYF
TRBV10-3,TRBJ1-2,13,.,.,TGTGCCATCAGTGAAAGGACAGACTATGGCTACACCTTC,CAISERTDYGYTF
TRBV28,TRBJ1-2,14,.,.,TGTGCCAGCAGTTTAAGGACAGCCGCGAGGGGCTACACCTTC,CASSLRTAARGYTF
TRBV7-2,TRBJ2-1,12,TRBD2,.,TGTGCCAGCAGCACAGCGGGGGGCCACGGGTTCTTC,CASSTAGGHGFF
TRBV5-6,TRBJ1-3,17,.,.,TGTGCCAGCAGCTTGGTTGGGGCCCGGTCCTCTGGAAACACCATATATTTT,CASSLVGARSSGNTIYF
TRBV11-3,TRBJ2-7,14,TRBD2,.,TGTGCCAGCAGCCCGACTAGCGGCTCCTACGAGCAGTACTTC,CASSPTSGSYEQYF
TRBV10-3,TRBJ1-2,14,.,.,TGTGCCATCAGTGACCTGGGAGGGTTAAATGGCTACACCTTC,CAISDLGGLNGYTF
TRBV28,TRBJ2-2,15,.,few,TGTGCCAGCAGTTTTGCGGACTGGGACACCGGGGAGCTGTTTTTT,CASSFADWDTGELFF
TRBV7-2,TRBJ2-1,15,TRBD2,.,TGTGCCAGCAGCTTAGCAGGGACTACCTACAATGAGCAGTTCTTC,CASSLAGTTYNEQFF
TRBV6-5,TRBJ1-1,11,.,.,TGTGCCAGCCGCAGGGAAACTGAAGCTTTCTTT,CASRRETEAFF
TRBV30,TRBJ1-5,15,.,.,TGTGCCTGGAGTGTACTAGGGAATAGCAATCAGCCCCAGCATTTT,CAWSVLGNSNQPQHF
TRBV9,TRBJ2-3,17,TRBD1,.,TGTGCCAGCAGCGTAGTCGGGTTCGGACAGGTTGGGGATACGCAGTATTTT,CASSVVGFGQVGDTQYF